Sequencing of this T cell receptor beta chain was carried out in a study of control samples from healthy donors and cancer patients. The data were produced by immunoSEQ multiplex PCR, yet TCRdb's version contains in-frame clones alone and is incomplete. The data contain roughly 200,000 clones, around 94% of them singletons. Sequenced input: blood. The clonotype comes from a man in his fifties or sixties in good health.

The CDR3 coding sequence is TGTGCCACCAGTCCGGGGGACTACAATGAGCAGTTCTTC. Translation: CATSPGDYNEQFF. The chain has TRBV24-1 and TRBJ2-1; possible D gene TRBD2, 6 bases. CDR1 KGHDR and CDR2 SFDVKD come from the germline V gene. V lost 6 bases and J 3 bases, leaving 8 bases between the germline ends. The CDR3 is made up of 13 amino acids.